A selection of T cell receptor beta chains follows, all from one sample in a study of human versus mouse CDR3 diversity and MHC coevolution. TCRdb keeps only in-frame clones here, not all; method: immunoSEQ multiplex PCR. Among more than 55,000 clones listed, around 94% were seen once. The sequenced sample was naive CD4+ T cells from blood. The receptors were sampled from a person aged 55 to 75 in good health. Both conserved end residues are part of each CDR3. Fields, in order: clone size, D gene, CDR3 length, V gene, J gene, CDR3 DNA, CDR3 protein. A D gene is named only where the DNA matches it firmly. The listing skips clone size in some rows; elsewhere it reads once, few, many or a size class.

.	.	16	TRBV7-3	TRBJ2-3	TGTGCCAGCAGCTTAGAGGCAGCGTGGAGCACAGATACGCAGTATTTT	CASSLEAAWSTDTQYF
.	.	14	TRBV5-4	TRBJ2-3	TGTGCCAGCAGCTTGGCAGGGGCCGGAGATACGCAGTATTTT	CASSLAGAGDTQYF
once	.	13	TRBV6-5	TRBJ1-2	TGTGCCAGCAGTTATTCACGGAACTATGGCTACACCTTC	CASSYSRNYGYTF
.	.	14	TRBV6-5	TRBJ2-2	TGTGCCAGCAGTCTAGCAGGTGGGGCCGGGGAGCTGTTTTTT	CASSLAGGAGELFF
.	.	16	TRBV6-5	TRBJ1-2	TGTGCCAGCAGTTACTCGATGCCGAGGGGGTCCTATGGCTACACCTTC	CASSYSMPRGSYGYTF
.	TRBD1	15	TRBV18	TRBJ1-5	TGTGCCAGCTCACCCGGGACAGGGGGCCGGCAGCCCCAGCATTTT	CASSPGTGGRQPQHF
.	TRBD2	14	TRBV27	TRBJ2-5	TGTGCCAGCAGTGCGGGGGGGGCGCCTAAGACCCAGTACTTC	CASSAGGAPKTQYF
.	TRBD2	16	TRBV5-1	TRBJ2-1	TGCGCCAGCAGCCGGGGGACTAGCGGGCTCCACAATGAGCAGTTCTTC	CASSRGTSGLHNEQFF
once	.	18	TRBV4-2	TRBJ1-5	TGTGCCAGCAGCCAAGAGCTAGGACAACCGTGGAGCAATCAGCCCCAGCATTTT	CASSQELGQPWSNQPQHF
few	TRBD2	15	TRBV6-1	TRBJ2-1	TGTGCCAGCAGTGATCTAGCGGGAGGTTACAATGAGCAGTTCTTC	CASSDLAGGYNEQFF
.	.	14	TRBV6-1	TRBJ2-7	TGTGCCAGCAGTGCTTTGGCGGGACGCTACGAGCAGTACTTC	CASSALAGRYEQYF
.	TRBD1	15	TRBV19	TRBJ1-2	TGTGCCAGTAGTATTCTGGGACAGGGCGGCTATGGCTACACCTTC	CASSILGQGGYGYTF
.	TRBD2	14	TRBV2	TRBJ2-7	TGTGCCAGCAGGGCTAGCGGTGGCTCCTACGAGCAGTACTTC	CASRASGGSYEQYF
.	.	16	TRBV21-1	TRBJ2-1	TGTGCCAGCAGCAAAGCCGGACTAGCGGAGAACAATGAGCAGTTCTTC	CASSKAGLAENNEQFF
.	TRBD2	15	TRBV7-3	TRBJ2-7	TGTGCCAGCAGGGAGACCGGGACTAGGGATTACGAGCAGTACTTC	CASRETGTRDYEQYF
.	TRBD1	13	TRBV29-1	TRBJ1-1	TGCAGCGTCACACCTATGGGACAGGGTAAAGCTTTCTTT	CSVTPMGQGKAFF
.	TRBD2	15	TRBV10-3	TRBJ2-3	TGTGCCATCAGTGAAGGCGGGAGAAGAACAGATACGCAGTATTTT	CAISEGGRRTDTQYF
.	TRBD1	16	TRBV19	TRBJ2-1	TGTGCCAGTAGTATCCGGACAGGGGGTAACTACAATGAGCAGTTCTTC	CASSIRTGGNYNEQFF
.	.	15	TRBV5-5	TRBJ1-5	TGTGCCAGCAGCGCCTCGGCCGGGAATAGTCAGCCCCAGCATTTT	CASSASAGNSQPQHF
.	.	14	TRBV5-1	TRBJ2-7	TGCGCCAGCAGCTCCCCCGGGGGCTCCTACGAGCAGTACTTC	CASSSPGGSYEQYF
.	.	13	TRBV5-1	TRBJ2-7	TGCGCCAGCAGCTTCGGTCAGGGCGGCGAGCAGTACTTC	CASSFGQGGEQYF
.	.	14	TRBV19	TRBJ1-5	TGTGCCAGTAGTATTGCAGAGACGGGTCAGCCCCAGCATTTT	CASSIAETGQPQHF
.	TRBD1	13	TRBV6-5	TRBJ1-1	TGTGCCAGCAGCTGGACAGGCCACACTGAAGCTTTCTTT	CASSWTGHTEAFF
.	.	14	TRBV10-2	TRBJ2-5	TGCGCCAGCACCCTAGGGAGGGGGAAAGAGACCCAGTACTTC	CASTLGRGKETQYF
.	TRBD1	14	TRBV18	TRBJ2-7	TGTGCCAGCTCACCCCGGAGAACAGGGGCCGAGCAGTACTTC	CASSPRRTGAEQYF
.	TRBD1	14	TRBV6-5	TRBJ2-7	TGTGCCAGCAGTTACTCCGACAGGGGGTACGAGCAGTACTTC	CASSYSDRGYEQYF
.	.	16	TRBV5-1	TRBJ1-2	TGCGCCAGCAGCTTGGGCAACTCGGACAGCGTCTATGGCTACACCTTC	CASSLGNSDSVYGYTF
.	TRBD2	14	TRBV19	TRBJ2-3	TGTGCCATAGCGGCTAGCGGATTCACAGATACGCAGTATTTT	CAIAASGFTDTQYF
.	TRBD1	15	TRBV10-1	TRBJ2-7	TGCGCCAGCAGTGTGACGAGGACAGGGGGACACGAGCAGTACTTC	CASSVTRTGGHEQYF
.	TRBD1	14	TRBV6-1	TRBJ2-7	TGTGCCAGCAGCTGGGACAGGTCCTCCTACGAGCAGTACTTC	CASSWDRSSYEQYF
.	TRBD2	16	TRBV11-3	TRBJ2-1	TGTGCCAGCAGCCCCCAGGGACTAGCGGGTTCCAATGAGCAGTTCTTC	CASSPQGLAGSNEQFF